The 27 T cell receptor beta chains presented below share a single source sample, sequenced in a study of cytomegalovirus exposure and HLA in healthy donors. Amplification used 60 Vbeta primers and 13 Jbeta primers. Sequencing was performed with immunoSEQ multiplex PCR; in TCRdb, only in-frame clones are kept and a portion is missing. The table shows roughly 140,000 clones, with around 80% occurring only once. The specimen sequenced was PBMCs. The receptors were sampled from a man aged 25-40 years in good health and CMV-seronegative.

The genes are TRBV6-1 and TRBJ1-1; tentative D call: TRBD1 (6 bases). This CDR3 region has 15 residues. The V gene lost 5 bases and the J gene lost 1 base, with 14 bases spanning the gap. In germline, CDR1 is MNHNS, CDR2 SASEGT. In DNA form, the CDR3 reads TGTGCCAGCAGTTGGGGACAAGGGACGAACACTGAAGCTTTCTTT. This sequence encodes CASSWGQGTNTEAFF.

This sequence joins TRBV27 and TRBJ2-1; weak D call: TRBD1 (5 bases). Trimming took off 2 bases at V and 4 bases at J, with 6 bases between the two ends. Germline V gene data show CDR1 as MNHEY and CDR2 as SMNVEV (reference sequence). The CDR3 contains 13 residues. Here the CDR3 DNA reads TGTGCCAGCAGTTTAACAGGATACAATGAGCAGTTCTTC. This codes for CASSLTGYNEQFF.

About this clone itself: The sample holds other DNA sequences that translate to the same CDR3. The chain couples TRBV6-4 to TRBJ2-7; no clear D gene. CDR3 length equals 14 residues. Per germline, CDR1 MRHNA and CDR2 SNTAGT. Between the trimmed V and J ends, which lost 4 bases and 2 bases, there was a span of 12 bases. CDR3 protein: CASSVLPGTYEQYF. For the CDR3, the DNA is TGTGCCAGCAGTGTGTTGCCAGGTACCTACGAGCAGTACTTC.

In nucleotides, the CDR3 is TGCAGCGTTGAAGAGGGGCAGTTCAATGAGCAGTTCTTC. Translating gives CSVEEGQFNEQFF. The chain has TRBV29-1 and TRBJ2-1, with TRBD1 as a possible D gene (5 bases). This CDR3 spans 13 amino acids. Germline V lookup: CDR1 SQVTM, CDR2 ANQGSEA. The V end lost 0 bases, the J end lost 6 bases, and 9 bases lay between the germline ends.

The chain uses TRBV5-1 and TRBJ2-2; the D is unclear. The CDR3 sequence is 16 residues long. V shed 1 base and J shed 0 bases, with 10 bases lying between them. CDR1 SGHRS and CDR2 YFSETQ come from the germline V gene. The DNA of the CDR3 is TGCGCCAGCAGCTTGTTGAGAGACACGAACACCGGGGAGCTGTTTTTT. Amino acids: CASSLLRDTNTGELFF. Full variable domain (outside the CDR3, taken from reference TRBV5-1 and TRBJ2-2): KAGVTQTPRYLIKTRGQQVTLSCSPISGHRSVSWYQQTPGQGLQFLFEYFSETQRNKGNFPGRFSGRQFSNSRSEMNVSTLELGDSALYLCASSLLRDTNTGELFFGEGSRLTVL.

The gene calls are TRBV7-9 and TRBJ2-7; D might be TRBD1 (5 bases). The CDR3 spans 16 residues. V was cut by 4 bases and J by 2 bases, with 18 bases left in between. CDR1 is SEHNR, CDR2 FQNEAQ, per germline (reference sequence). The CDR3 nucleotides are TGTGCCAGCAGCTCCAAAGACAGTAAGGACACCTACGAGCAGTACTTC. Its translation: CASSSKDSKDTYEQYF.

The CDR3 sequence: CASSLPKTTTGVNEKLFF. The CDR3 region has the DNA TGTGCCAGCAGCCTACCAAAAACCACAACAGGGGTTAATGAAAAACTGTTTTTT. The V gene is TRBV7-9, the J gene TRBJ1-4; 7 nucleotides match TRBD1. This CDR3 contains 18 residues. After removal of 5 bases from V and 4 bases from J, the junction contained 16 bases not matched to a gene. CDR1 SEHNR and CDR2 FQNEAQ come from the germline V gene (reference sequence).

The gene calls are TRBV19 and TRBJ2-2; 7 nucleotides line up with TRBD1. This CDR3 contains 15 residues. From germline, CDR1 is LNHDA and CDR2 SQIVND (reference sequence). V lost 2 bases and J lost 7; bases outside the gene matches: 7. The CDR3 reads CASSIMDRYSGELFF. The DNA of the CDR3 is TGTGCCAGTAGTATAATGGACAGGTATAGCGGGGAGCTGTTTTTT.

The J gene is TRBJ2-1, the V gene TRBV28; 9 positions match TRBD2. The germline V gene encodes CDR1 MDHEN and CDR2 SYDVKM. The CDR3 sequence is 16 residues long. V shed 4 bases, J shed 2 bases, and the junction held 6 bases outside the gene matches. The CDR3 loop reads CASSSSSGGAYNEQFF. The CDR3 DNA is TGTGCCAGCAGTTCAAGTAGCGGGGGAGCCTACAATGAGCAGTTCTTC.

This clone was seen a few times. The V call is TRBV30, the J call TRBJ2-3, with TRBD1 identical over 11 bases. Germline lookup yields CDR1 GTSNPN and CDR2 SVGIG (reference sequence). With 2 bases clipped from V and 5 bases from J, the junction kept 6 bases outside the gene matches. This CDR3 spans 15 amino acids. In nucleotides, the CDR3 is TGTGCCTGGAGTTACGGACAGGGGGCGTTAGATACGCAGTATTTT. Translating it yields CAWSYGQGALDTQYF.

This clone showed up many times. V usage is TRBV6-1 and J usage is TRBJ1-2; possible D gene TRBD1, 6 bases. V lost 6 bases and J lost 0, with 11 bases in between. The CDR3 runs to 14 residues. Germline CDR1 and CDR2: MNHNS and SASEGT. For the CDR3, the DNA is TGTGCCAGCAGGAGGACAGTTACTAACTATGGCTACACCTTC. Encoded protein: CASRRTVTNYGYTF.

The chain has TRBV7-8 and TRBJ1-2, with 8 bases identical to TRBD1. The CDR3 is 13 amino acids. Trimming removed 6 bases from V and 7 bases from J; junction bases left unmatched: 7. Germline V gene data show CDR1 as SGHVS and CDR2 as FQNEAQ. Here the CDR3 reads CASSPDRGGGYTF. As DNA, the CDR3 is TGTGCCAGCAGTCCAGACAGGGGAGGTGGCTACACCTTC.

This clone appeared a few times. The V and J genes are TRBV11-2 and TRBJ1-5, with D unclear. The CDR3 sequence is 13 residues long. The V end lost 4 bases, the J end lost 6 bases, and 10 bases lay between the germline ends. Per the germline V gene, CDR1 is SGHAT and CDR2 is FQNNGV. The CDR3 DNA reads TGTGCCAGCAGCTCCGGGTTGGGTCAGCCCCAGCATTTT. Protein sequence: CASSSGLGQPQHF.

This chain joins TRBV4-1 and TRBJ1-2; D perhaps matches TRBD1 (6 bases). Germline V gene sequence: CDR1 MGHRA, CDR2 YSYEKL. V shed 0 bases and J shed 4 bases, with 12 bases lying between them. The CDR3 length is 15 residues. The CDR3 DNA is TGCGCCAGCAGCCAAGAGAAGGACAGCTTCTATGGCTACACCTTC. It specifies CASSQEKDSFYGYTF.

The chain uses TRBV6-6 and TRBJ2-2; TRBD2 is a possible D gene (7 bases). Germline V gene data show CDR1 as MNHNY and CDR2 as SVGAGI (reference sequence). V was shortened by 6 bases and J by 1 base, with 12 bases between the two germline ends. This CDR3 is 15 amino acids long. CDR3: CASREGGLNTGELFF. The CDR3 coding sequence is TGTGCCAGCAGGGAGGGGGGGTTGAACACCGGGGAGCTGTTTTTT.

The chain combines TRBV29-1 with TRBJ2-5; 7 bases fit TRBD1. The trim removed 7 bases at V and 2 bases at J, leaving 1 base unmatched. The CDR3 is 11 residues long. Germline V CDR1 and CDR2: SQVTM, ANQGSEA. CDR3 protein: CSGGQQETQYF. Written as DNA, the CDR3 is TGCAGCGGGGGACAGCAAGAGACCCAGTACTTC.

The gene calls are TRBV5-6 and TRBJ1-2, with a possible D match to TRBD1 (5 bases). CDR3 length equals 15 residues. Per germline, CDR1 SGHDT and CDR2 YYEEEE. V was cut by 4 bases and J by 0 bases, with 13 bases left in between. CDR3 amino acids: CASSRRQLANYGYTF. The CDR3 DNA follows: TGTGCCAGCAGCCGGAGACAGCTCGCTAACTATGGCTACACCTTC.

This clone has just a few counts. The V and J genes are TRBV4-1 and TRBJ2-5; 13 bases align to TRBD2. CDR1 and CDR2 from the germline V gene are MGHRA and YSYEKL. The CDR3 runs to 17 residues. Trimming removed 2 bases from V and 1 base from J; junction bases left unmatched: 4. This CDR3 is CASSQTGLAGFQETQYF. Written as DNA, the CDR3 is TGCGCCAGCAGCCAAACGGGACTAGCGGGGTTCCAAGAGACCCAGTACTTC.

V is TRBV28 and J is TRBJ2-2; tentative D call: TRBD1 (6 bases). CDR1 and CDR2 (germline): MDHEN, SYDVKM. This CDR3 has 15 residues. V lost 8 bases to trimming and J lost 7 bases, with 20 bases between them. The CDR3 sequence: CASRKGGRRFGELFF. The CDR3 DNA reads as TGTGCCAGCCGCAAAGGGGGACGGAGGTTCGGGGAGCTGTTTTTT.

This chain links TRBV2 with TRBJ1-5, with TRBD1 matching over 9 bases. Germline values: CDR1 SNHLY, CDR2 FYNNEI. The ends lost 5 bases at V and 2 bases at J; junction bases unmatched: 4. The CDR3 has 15 amino acids. CDR3 sequence: CASSRDRAGNQPQHF. DNA of the CDR3: TGTGCCAGCAGTCGGGACAGGGCGGGCAATCAGCCCCAGCATTTT.

The chain recombines TRBV5-4 with TRBJ2-7; TRBD1 matches 8 bases. CDR1 and CDR2 (germline): SGHNT, YYREEE (reference sequence). With 3 bases clipped from V and 6 bases from J, the junction kept 5 bases outside the gene matches. The CDR3 runs to 13 residues. CDR3 region: CASSWEDRAEQYF. DNA for the CDR3: TGTGCCAGCAGCTGGGAGGACAGGGCCGAGCAGTACTTC.

CDR3 in amino acids: CASSLRTGTFYGYTF. The CDR3 DNA reads as TGCGCCAGCAGCTTGAGGACAGGGACTTTCTATGGCTACACCTTC. The chain joins TRBV5-1 to TRBJ1-2; 8 bases fit TRBD1. V was pared by 1 base and J by 4 bases, with 6 bases of the junction left unmatched. The CDR3 has 15 residues. CDR1 SGHRS and CDR2 YFSETQ come from the germline V gene.

The V gene is TRBV6-5, the J gene TRBJ1-3, with D unresolved. Germline CDR1 and CDR2: MNHEY and SVGAGI. The CDR3 consists of 16 residues. V lost 0 bases, J lost 0 bases, and 9 bases lay in between. CDR3 residues: CASSYSPQTSGNTIYF. CDR3 coding DNA: TGTGCCAGCAGTTACTCGCCACAAACCTCTGGAAACACCATATATTTT.

This rearrangement joins TRBV30 to TRBJ2-3; tentatively, D is TRBD2 (5 bases). V shed 2 bases and J shed 2 bases, with 8 bases lying between them. CDR1 and CDR2 from the germline V gene are GTSNPN and SVGIG (reference sequence). The CDR3 runs to 13 residues. CDR3 region: CAWSSGYTDTQYF. The CDR3 coding sequence is TGTGCCTGGAGTAGCGGATACACAGATACGCAGTATTTT.

V gene TRBV13 combines with J gene TRBJ2-7; 8 bases line up with TRBD2. The CDR3 contains 14 residues. Germline values: CDR1 PRHDT, CDR2 FYEKMQ (reference sequence). With V trimmed by 5 bases and J by 6 bases, 9 bases remained unmatched. The CDR3 DNA reads as TGTGCCAGCAGCCCTCCGGGACTAGGGTTCGAGCAGTACTTC. It encodes CASSPPGLGFEQYF.

The chain links TRBV7-2 to TRBJ1-5; no reliable D call. Per germline, CDR1 SGHTA and CDR2 FQGNSA. The CDR3 totals 12 residues. Trimming took 5 bases from V and 5 from J, leaving 7 bases between them. CDR3 in amino acids: CASSRPDQPQHF. The CDR3 nucleotides read TGTGCCAGCAGCCGTCCCGATCAGCCCCAGCATTTT. Full variable domain (outside the CDR3, taken from reference TRBV7-2 and TRBJ1-5): GAGVSQSPSNKVTEKGKDVELRCDPISGHTALYWYRQSLGQGLEFLIYFQGNSAPDKSGLPSDRFSAERTGGSVSTLTIQRTQQEDSAVYLCASSRPDQPQHFGDGTRLSIL.

V gene TRBV27 combines with J gene TRBJ2-7, with a tentative D call TRBD1 (5 bases). The CDR3 is made up of 16 amino acids. From germline, CDR1 is MNHEY and CDR2 SMNVEV (reference sequence). The V gene lost 4 bases and the J gene lost 0 bases, with 16 bases spanning the gap. CDR3 sequence: CASSSHMTEFSYEQYF. The CDR3 bases are TGTGCCAGCAGTTCCCATATGACAGAGTTCTCCTACGAGCAGTACTTC.